This entry describes one T cell receptor (beta chain). This could be a read error, since a much larger clone is one nucleotide away. Extraction of PBMCs used roughly 9.3 ml of fresh peripheral blood. This sample was taken from a study of T cells in Graves' hyperthyroidism and ophthalmopathy. Trimming took 5 bases from V and 1 from J; bases not matched to a gene: 5. Germline V CDR1 and CDR2: GTSNPN, SVGIG (reference sequence). This CDR3 has 14 amino acids. Using RNA transcripts as the source, TCR beta CDR3 regions were amplified. An initial round of RT-PCR targeting the TCR CDR3 relied on the HTBI primer set. In TCRdb, the multiplex PCR reads were re-called with MiXCR into one record per CDR3 protein. Of approximately 640,000 distinct CDR3 sequences listed, 17% are singletons.

The chain couples TRBV30 to TRBJ2-3, with TRBD2 matching 8 bases. This clonotype was obtained from a man over 45 with Graves' hyperthyroidism. The sample taken for sequencing was blood. In DNA form, the CDR3 reads TGTGCCTGGGTTATCGGGAGGGGCACAGATACGCAGTATTTT. Protein product: CAWVIGRGTDTQYF.